This entry lists 5 T cell receptor beta chains sequenced from one sample in a study of OX40 agonist ivuxolimab in advanced cancers. The repertoire was sequenced with immunoSEQ multiplex PCR; TCRdb's copy has only in-frame clones and lacks some. The data hold around 62,000 clones, with around 87% observed a single time. Specimen: CD4+ or CD8+ T cells sorted from blood, collected in a trial of the OX40 agonist ivuxolimab. The receptor source for this set is an adult with an advanced solid tumor such as melanoma, head and neck, liver or kidney cancer.

This sequence joins TRBV10-3 and TRBJ2-3; D uncertain. This CDR3 is 11 amino acids long. Germline-derived CDR1 and CDR2 are ENHRY and SYGVKD. V lost 8 bases and J lost 2, with 5 bases in between. The CDR3 region has the DNA TGTGCCATCCAGATCACAGATACGCAGTATTTT. Protein product: CAIQITDTQYF.

In its sample, this clone was seen once. The V gene is TRBV13, the J gene TRBJ1-3; D not certain. Looked up from germline, CDR1 is PRHDT and CDR2 is FYEKMQ (reference sequence). Trimming shortened V by 3 bases and J by 1 base, and 7 bases separated the two germline ends. The CDR3 is made up of 14 amino acids. This CDR3 is CASSFYASGNTIYF. The CDR3 DNA sequence: TGTGCCAGCAGCTTTTACGCGTCTGGAAACACCATATATTTT.

The CDR3 loop reads CASSSTVNYGYTF. CDR3 bases: TGTGCCAGCAGCTCGACGGTCAACTATGGCTACACCTTC. The V gene is TRBV7-9, the J gene TRBJ1-2; D gene ambiguous. This CDR3 contains 13 residues. Trimming removed 4 bases from V and 2 bases from J, with 8 bases in between. Looked up from germline, CDR1 is SEHNR and CDR2 is FQNEAQ (reference sequence).

The chain joins TRBV7-2 to TRBJ2-2, with 14 bases that match TRBD2. V dropped 6 bases and J dropped 4; count of bases not matched to a gene: 10. The CDR3 runs to 18 residues. CDR1 SGHTA and CDR2 FQGNSA come from the germline V gene. The CDR3 protein is CASSRLAGGIRTTGELFF. The CDR3 region has the DNA TGTGCCAGCAGTCGACTAGCGGGGGGGATACGAACCACCGGGGAGCTGTTTTTT.

The chain has TRBV10-1 and TRBJ2-3, with D hard to call. The length of the CDR3 is 13 residues. Trimming removed 6 bases at V and 1 base at J, with 8 bases between. Looked up from germline, CDR1 is WNHNN and CDR2 is SYGVQD (reference sequence). The CDR3 DNA sequence: TGCGCCAGCAGGAACTGCGGCACAGATACGCAGTATTTT. It translates to CASRNCGTDTQYF.